One sample yielded the 18 T cell receptor beta chains listed below, sequenced in a study of identical twins listed by TCRdb under 2016. The library was made by 5' RACE. Sequenced using an Illumina HiSeq 2000. Clones were called with MiXCR by TCRdb after fastp trimmed the public reads at Q25, and only in-frame beta chains were retained. Each CDR3 protein appears once, grouped with its most common genes and DNA. The sample includes 1.5 million to 2 million distinct CDR3 sequences, with 32% observed a single time. In total, the top ten clones hold less than 0.35% of the sample. Sequenced sample: cord blood. These receptors all stem from a newborn girl in good health.

The chain combines TRBV20-1 with TRBJ2-1; the match to TRBD2 covers 7 bases. CDR1 is DFQATT, CDR2 SNEGSKA, per germline (reference sequence). V was clipped by 5 bases and J by 3 bases; unmatched bases: 7. This CDR3 has 14 residues. CDR3 in DNA: TGCAGTGCTCCCAGCGGGACGGTCTACAATGAGCAGTTCTTC. Its protein product is CSAPSGTVYNEQFF.

Remarks on this clonotype: An end of the junction does not agree with germline; a read error may underlie this. The chain couples TRBV3-1 to TRBJ2-3; no reliable D call. The CDR3 is 15 amino acids. In germline, CDR1 is LGHDT, CDR2 YNNKEL (reference sequence). CDR3 sequence (DNA): TGTGCCGGCAGCCATAACTATGCTAGCACAGATACGCAGTATTTT. This sequence encodes CAGSHNYASTDTQYF.

V and J are TRBV11-2 and TRBJ1-1; the match to TRBD1 covers 11 bases. The CDR3 has 21 residues. Looked up from germline, CDR1 is SGHAT and CDR2 is FQNNGV. With V trimmed by 2 bases and J by 0 bases, 17 bases remained unmatched. The CDR3 is CASSLFHPGQGAWGVNTEAFF. As DNA, the CDR3 is TGTGCCAGCAGCTTATTTCACCCAGGACAGGGGGCATGGGGTGTGAACACTGAAGCTTTCTTT.

This clonotype came up a few times. This sequence joins TRBV20-1 and TRBJ2-1; D not resolved. V was cut by 3 bases and J by 5 bases, with 8 bases left in between. The CDR3 is 12 amino acids. Looked up from germline, CDR1 is DFQATT and CDR2 is SNEGSKA (reference sequence). CDR3 sequence: CSASRSHNEQFF. The CDR3 DNA sequence: TGCAGTGCTAGTCGGAGCCACAATGAGCAGTTCTTC.

This clonotype was found a few times. The junction and the germline gene differ at one end; a read error may be behind it. V usage is TRBV6-5 and J usage is TRBJ1-2; D unclear. Germline V gene lookup returns CDR1 MNHEY and CDR2 SVGAGI. This CDR3 region has 17 residues. The CDR3 nucleotides read TGTGCCAGCAGTAACTCGACAAGCGACATTTTAGGCCCCGGCTACACCTTC. Translated: CASSNSTSDILGPGYTF.

The chain has TRBV12-3 or TRBV12-4 and TRBJ1-5; 8 bases align to TRBD1. Trimming at V came to 1 base and at J to 2 bases, leaving 4 bases not matched to a gene. The CDR3 spans 16 residues. The CDR3 reads CASSLEWGQGNQPQHF. Written as DNA, the CDR3 is TGTGCCAGCAGTTTAGAATGGGGACAGGGCAATCAGCCCCAGCATTTT.

The genes are TRBV28 and TRBJ2-5; no firm D call. This CDR3 is 13 amino acids long. Germline V lookup: CDR1 MDHEN, CDR2 SYDVKM. V was pared by 7 bases and J by 6 bases, with 15 bases between. The CDR3 loop reads CASKPTLRQTQYF. DNA of the CDR3: TGTGCCAGCAAGCCAACGCTTCGACAGACCCAGTACTTC.

The chain uses TRBV27 and TRBJ2-7, with 9 bases aligning to TRBD2. The J call may be in error: the DNA end matches TRBJ2-5 better. This CDR3 contains 15 residues. Germline V CDR1 and CDR2: MNHEY, SMNVEV (reference sequence). CDR3 sequence reads: CASSLSLAGIETQYF. CDR3 nucleotide sequence: TGTGCCAGCAGTTTAAGCCTAGCGGGAATCGAGACCCAGTACTTC.

In the case of this clonotype: Being one base from a much bigger clone, this may be a read error. The gene calls are TRBV4-1 and TRBJ2-1, with D unresolved. The CDR3 has 12 amino acids. In germline, CDR1 is MGHRA, CDR2 YSYEKL. The DNA for the CDR3 is TGCGCCAGCAGCCGAGATAGAAATGAGCAGGTCTTC. It is translated as CASSRDRNEQVF.

This clonotype was recorded a few times. This rearrangement joins TRBV6-1 to TRBJ1-5; D remains unclear. V lost 2 bases to trimming and J lost 4 bases, with 12 bases between them. The CDR3 sequence is 15 residues long. Germline CDR1 is MNHNS and CDR2 is SASEGT. The CDR3 bases are TGTGCCAGCAGTGAATTAGGCAGAATTAATCAGCCCCAGCATTTT. Its protein product is CASSELGRINQPQHF.

This rearrangement joins TRBV10-1 to TRBJ2-3; 13 nucleotides agree with TRBD2. The CDR3 length is 19 residues. Germline CDR1 reads WNHNN; CDR2 reads SYGVQD (reference sequence). V was clipped by 5 bases and J by 2 bases; unmatched bases: 13. The CDR3: CASSPGLAGAKKDTDTQYF. In nucleotides, the CDR3 is TGCGCCAGCAGTCCCGGACTAGCGGGGGCTAAAAAGGACACAGATACGCAGTATTTT.

V is TRBV6-1 and J is TRBJ1-1; 7 bases fit TRBD1. The V gene end was trimmed by 6 bases and the J gene end by 4 bases; junction bases not matched to a gene: 5. The CDR3 extends over 13 amino acids. CDR1 and CDR2 from the germline V gene are MNHNS and SASEGT. In nucleotides, the CDR3 is TGTGCCAGCAGGTACAGGGGTGGCACTGAAGCTTTCTTT. As protein: CASRYRGGTEAFF.

The chain employs TRBV6-1 and TRBJ1-5, with D possibly matching TRBD1 (6 bases). The ends were cut back, 5 bases at V and 2 bases at J, with 16 bases in the middle. The V gene's germline CDR1 is MNHNS and CDR2 SASEGT. This CDR3 contains 16 residues. The CDR3 nucleotides are TGTGCCAGCAGTAGGACGACAGGTCTTGGCAATCAGCCCCAGCATTTT. It is translated as CASSRTTGLGNQPQHF.

Ten or more counts support this clonotype. The chain employs TRBV29-1 and TRBJ2-7, with 9 bases aligning to TRBD2. Trimming cost V 4 bases and J 5 bases; bases outside gene matches: 9. CDR1 SQVTM and CDR2 ANQGSEA come from the germline V gene. The CDR3 totals 14 residues. Written as DNA, the CDR3 is TGCAGCGTTGTCCGTAGCGGGAGCGGAGACGAGCAGTACTTC. Translating gives CSVVRSGSGDEQYF.

The CDR3 here is CSAENPGLAVADTQYF. CDR3 coding DNA: TGCAGTGCCGAAAATCCGGGACTAGCAGTCGCAGATACGCAGTATTTT. The chain couples TRBV20-1 to TRBJ2-3; TRBD2 matches 9 bases. J lost 4 bases, V lost 6 bases, and 14 bases had no gene match. The CDR3 is 16 residues long. From germline, CDR1 is DFQATT and CDR2 SNEGSKA (reference sequence).

This clonotype appeared many times. The rearrangement uses TRBV25-1 and TRBJ2-7; D not resolved. V was trimmed by 6 bases and J by 3 bases, leaving 9 bases between them. The germline V gene encodes CDR1 MGHDK and CDR2 SYGVNS. The CDR3 runs to 12 residues. CDR3 protein: CASRRFFYEQYF. The CDR3 DNA reads TGTGCCAGCAGAAGGTTTTTCTACGAGCAGTACTTC.

The rearrangement links TRBV6-1 to TRBJ2-7; TRBD1 matches at 9 bases. After removal of 5 bases from V and 1 base from J, the junction contained 6 bases not matched to a gene. The CDR3 length is 15 residues. Germline CDR1 is MNHNS and CDR2 is SASEGT. The CDR3 DNA is TGTGCCAGCAGTATCCGGGACAGGGCGTCCTACGAGCAGTACTTC. Protein product: CASSIRDRASYEQYF.

This clonotype was found a few times. The V call is TRBV9, the J call TRBJ2-1; D ambiguous. The CDR3 is 14 residues long. V was shortened by 0 bases and J by 6 bases, with 10 bases between the two germline ends. Per germline, CDR1 SGDLS and CDR2 YYNGEE. CDR3 sequence: CASSVGNRANEQFF. In DNA form, the CDR3 reads TGTGCCAGCAGCGTAGGTAACCGGGCCAATGAGCAGTTCTTC.